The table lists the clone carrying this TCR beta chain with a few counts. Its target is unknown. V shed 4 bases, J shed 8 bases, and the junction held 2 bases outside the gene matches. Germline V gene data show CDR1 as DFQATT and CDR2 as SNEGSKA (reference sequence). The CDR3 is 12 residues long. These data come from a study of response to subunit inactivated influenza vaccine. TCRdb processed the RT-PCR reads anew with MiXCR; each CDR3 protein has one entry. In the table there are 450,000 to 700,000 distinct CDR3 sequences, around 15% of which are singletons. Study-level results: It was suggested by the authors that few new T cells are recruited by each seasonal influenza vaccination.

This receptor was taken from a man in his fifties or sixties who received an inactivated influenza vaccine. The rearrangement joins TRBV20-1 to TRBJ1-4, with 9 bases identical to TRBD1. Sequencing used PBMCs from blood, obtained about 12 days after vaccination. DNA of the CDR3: TGCAGTGCTAACAGGGGGCAGGAAAAACTGTTTTTT. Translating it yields CSANRGQEKLFF.